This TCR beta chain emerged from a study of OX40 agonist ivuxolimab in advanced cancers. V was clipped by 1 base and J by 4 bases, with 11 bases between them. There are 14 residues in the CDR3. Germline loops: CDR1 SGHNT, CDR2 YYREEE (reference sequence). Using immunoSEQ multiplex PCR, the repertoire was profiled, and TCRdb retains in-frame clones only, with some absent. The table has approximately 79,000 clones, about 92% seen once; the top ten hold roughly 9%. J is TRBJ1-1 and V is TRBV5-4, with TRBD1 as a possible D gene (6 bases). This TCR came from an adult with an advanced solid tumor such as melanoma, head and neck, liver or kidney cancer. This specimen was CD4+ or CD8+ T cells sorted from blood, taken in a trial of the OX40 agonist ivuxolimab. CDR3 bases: TGTGCCAGCAGCTTGCTAGGGGGGAGCACTGAAGCTTTCTTT. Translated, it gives CASSLLGGSTEAFF.